This T cell receptor beta chain was profiled in a study of T cell repertoires in cytomegalovirus infection. Across the study: Alongside well-studied HLA-B-restricted CMV epitopes, recently identified HLA-C-restricted CMV epitopes were also used. Evidence of both CMV infection and a matching HLA type came from public TCR beta signatures.

Notes on the study in general: The ex vivo response showed dominance by HLA-C-restricted CMV-specific TCR beta clonotypes.

Remarks on this clonotype: The antigen is unknown.

One entry per CDR3 protein results from TCRdb running MiXCR on the reads. The table lists about a million distinct CDR3 sequences, around 30% of them singletons. The CDR3 has 14 amino acids. With V trimmed by 6 bases and J by 9 bases, 14 bases remained unmatched. CDR1 is DFQATT, CDR2 SNEGSKA, per germline (reference sequence). Source: cultured CD8+ T cells from PBMCs, taken from culture after CMV antigen stimulation. The gene calls are TRBV20-1 and TRBJ2-1; 7 bases are shared with TRBD2. The origin of this receptor is a human donor in good health (CMV status not recorded). Some clones in this sample may be carry-over from other donors' samples. The CDR3 protein is CSADGLVGSGEQFF. CDR3 in DNA: TGCAGTGCCGACGGACTAGTCGGTTCTGGTGAGCAGTTCTTC.